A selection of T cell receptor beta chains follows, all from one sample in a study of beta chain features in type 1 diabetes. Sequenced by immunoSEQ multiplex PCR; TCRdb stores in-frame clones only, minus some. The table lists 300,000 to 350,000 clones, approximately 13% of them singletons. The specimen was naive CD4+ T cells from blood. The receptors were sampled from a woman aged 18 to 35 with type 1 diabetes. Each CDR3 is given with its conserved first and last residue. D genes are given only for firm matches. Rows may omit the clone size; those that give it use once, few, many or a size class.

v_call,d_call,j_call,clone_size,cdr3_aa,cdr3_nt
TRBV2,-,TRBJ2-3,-,CASSEEQGPDTQYF,TGTGCCAGCAGTGAGGAACAGGGACCAGATACGCAGTATTTT
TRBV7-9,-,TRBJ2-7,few,CASSLVEGVGEQYF,TGTGCCAGCAGCTTAGTGGAAGGGGTGGGAGAGCAGTACTTC
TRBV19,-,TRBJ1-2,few,CASSIQRRGYTF,TGTGCCAGTAGTATTCAAAGGAGGGGCTACACCTTC
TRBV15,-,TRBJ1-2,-,CATSREPGVRGYTF,TGTGCCACCAGCAGAGAGCCAGGGGTGCGGGGCTACACCTTC
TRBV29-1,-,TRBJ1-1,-,CSVGRGNTEAFF,TGCAGCGTTGGTCGGGGGAACACTGAAGCTTTCTTT
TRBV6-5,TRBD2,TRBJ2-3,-,CASSRGERDTQYF,TGTGCCAGCAGTCGGGGGGAAAGAGATACGCAGTATTTT
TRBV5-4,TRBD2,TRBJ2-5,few,CASSFGASGRSETQYF,TGTGCCAGCAGCTTCGGGGCTAGCGGGAGATCAGAGACCCAGTACTTC
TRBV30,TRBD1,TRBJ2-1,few,CAWRGADRDVNEQFF,TGTGCCTGGAGGGGGGCGGACAGGGATGTGAATGAGCAGTTCTTC
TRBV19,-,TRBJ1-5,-,CASSISSNQPQHF,TGTGCCAGTAGTATCTCTAGCAATCAGCCCCAGCATTTT
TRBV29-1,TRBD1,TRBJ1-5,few,CSVSTGGGPYSNQPQHF,TGCAGCGTTTCTACAGGGGGGGGCCCTTATAGCAATCAGCCCCAGCATTTT
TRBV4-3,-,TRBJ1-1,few,CASSFWEVGTEAFF,TGCGCCAGCAGCTTCTGGGAGGTAGGCACTGAAGCTTTCTTT
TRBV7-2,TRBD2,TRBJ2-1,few,CASSPRLAGGVSSYNEQFF,TGTGCCAGCAGCCCACGACTAGCGGGAGGGGTTAGCTCCTACAATGAGCAGTTCTTC
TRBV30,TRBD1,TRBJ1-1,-,CAWGQGVHTEAFF,TGTGCCTGGGGACAGGGGGTGCACACTGAAGCTTTCTTT
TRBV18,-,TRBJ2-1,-,CASSPRGAGGYNEQFF,TGTGCCAGCTCGCCCAGGGGGGCGGGAGGCTACAATGAGCAGTTCTTC
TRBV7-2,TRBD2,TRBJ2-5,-,CASSLWTSRETQYF,TGTGCCAGCAGCTTATGGACTAGCCGGGAGACCCAGTACTTC
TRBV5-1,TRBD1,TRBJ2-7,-,CASSYRDRGREQYF,TGCGCCAGCAGCTACCGGGACAGGGGGCGCGAGCAGTACTTC
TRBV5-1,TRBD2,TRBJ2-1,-,CASSPGLAVNNEQFF,TGCGCCAGCAGCCCGGGACTAGCGGTTAACAATGAGCAGTTCTTC
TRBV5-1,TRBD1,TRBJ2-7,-,CASSLNRGAYEQYF,TGCGCCAGCAGCTTGAACAGGGGGGCCTACGAGCAGTACTTC
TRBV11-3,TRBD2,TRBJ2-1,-,CASSPLAGVSSEQFF,TGTGCCAGCAGCCCGCTTGCGGGAGTCTCCAGTGAGCAGTTCTTC
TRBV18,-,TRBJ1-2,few,CASSPATTKAGYGYTF,TGTGCCAGCTCACCGGCGACGACAAAGGCGGGCTATGGCTACACCTTC
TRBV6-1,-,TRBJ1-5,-,CASKDRLGKPQHF,TGTGCCAGCAAAGACAGGCTTGGAAAGCCCCAGCATTTT
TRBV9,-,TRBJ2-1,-,CASSVAATRDKYNEQFF,TGTGCCAGCAGCGTAGCCGCGACCCGGGACAAATACAATGAGCAGTTCTTC
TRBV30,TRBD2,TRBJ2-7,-,CAWSRGGRSSYEQYF,TGTGCCTGGAGTCGGGGGGGCAGGAGCTCCTACGAGCAGTACTTC
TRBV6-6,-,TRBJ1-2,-,CASSYAGWGNYGYTF,TGTGCCAGCAGTTACGCAGGGTGGGGAAACTATGGCTACACCTTC
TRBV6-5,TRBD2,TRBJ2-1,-,CASSYSSGRALDEQFF,TGTGCCAGCAGTTACTCGAGCGGGAGGGCCCTTGATGAGCAGTTCTTC
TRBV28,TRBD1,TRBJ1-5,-,CASSLAKGTAYNQPQHF,TGTGCCAGCAGTTTAGCTAAGGGGACAGCTTACAATCAGCCCCAGCATTTT
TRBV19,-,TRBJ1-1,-,CASSIARGAPGRMNTEAFF,TGTGCCAGTAGTATAGCTCGGGGGGCACCGGGACGGATGAACACTGAAGCTTTCTTT
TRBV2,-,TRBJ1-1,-,CASSDRGGSSEAFF,TGTGCCAGCAGTGACAGGGGCGGGAGCTCCGAAGCTTTCTTT
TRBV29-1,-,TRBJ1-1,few,CSVIPSRDTEAFF,TGCAGCGTGATTCCGAGCAGGGACACTGAAGCTTTCTTT
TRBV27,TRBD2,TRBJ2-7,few,CAPSGPKGRTSSGSLYEQYF,TGTGCCCCCAGCGGGCCCAAGGGGAGGACGTCTAGCGGGAGTCTCTACGAGCAGTACTTC
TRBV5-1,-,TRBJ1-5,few,CASNHQRVSNQPQHF,TGCGCCAGCAACCATCAACGGGTAAGCAATCAGCCCCAGCATTTT
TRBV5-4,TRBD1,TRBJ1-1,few,CASSFPGGVPPEAFF,TGTGCCAGCAGCTTCCCAGGGGGTGTTCCCCCTGAAGCTTTCTTT
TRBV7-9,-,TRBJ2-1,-,CASLRREGGLAHNEQFF,TGTGCCAGCCTCCGGCGGGAAGGAGGACTCGCCCACAATGAGCAGTTCTTC
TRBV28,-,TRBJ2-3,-,CASSPASPATDTQYF,TGTGCCAGCAGCCCGGCTAGCCCAGCCACAGATACGCAGTATTTT
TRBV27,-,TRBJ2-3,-,CASRRLPRGRGTQYF,TGTGCCAGCAGACGTCTACCTCGAGGGCGGGGTACGCAGTATTTT
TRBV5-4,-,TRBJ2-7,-,CASSFIGGNSYEQYF,TGTGCCAGCAGCTTTATAGGGGGAAATTCTTACGAGCAGTACTTC
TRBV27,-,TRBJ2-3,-,CASTRRAGYTDTQYF,TGTGCCAGCACCCGTCGGGCGGGCTACACAGATACGCAGTATTTT
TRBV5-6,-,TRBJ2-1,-,CASSPGDSPRSVIHNEQFF,TGTGCCAGCAGCCCGGGGGACAGTCCTAGGTCTGTTATCCACAATGAGCAGTTCTTC
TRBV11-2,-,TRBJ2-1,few,CASTFRGGNEQFF,TGTGCCAGCACCTTTAGAGGGGGCAATGAGCAGTTCTTC
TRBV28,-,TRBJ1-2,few,CASSYRRGLYGYTF,TGTGCCAGCAGCTACCGCAGGGGCCTCTATGGCTACACCTTC
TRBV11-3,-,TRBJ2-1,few,CASSLDWVSRDFSSYNEQFF,TGTGCCAGCAGCTTAGATTGGGTTTCGAGGGATTTCAGCTCCTACAATGAGCAGTTCTTC
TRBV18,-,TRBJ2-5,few,CASSPSGRRETQYF,TGTGCCAGCTCACCATCAGGGAGGCGAGAGACCCAGTACTTC
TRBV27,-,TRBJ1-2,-,CASSPLGGTESSYGYTF,TGTGCCAGCAGTCCCCTAGGCGGGACGGAATCAAGCTATGGCTACACCTTC
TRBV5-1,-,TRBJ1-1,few,CASSFSRLVEGGTEAFF,TGCGCCAGCAGCTTTTCCCGGCTGGTTGAAGGGGGCACTGAAGCTTTCTTT
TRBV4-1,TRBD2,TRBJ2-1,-,CASSQSVLAGANEQFF,TGCGCCAGCAGCCAATCGGTACTAGCGGGAGCCAATGAGCAGTTCTTC
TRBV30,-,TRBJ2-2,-,CAWIAEANTGELFF,TGTGCCTGGATAGCGGAAGCGAACACCGGGGAGCTGTTTTTT
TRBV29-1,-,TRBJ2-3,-,CSVEVQFTDTQYF,TGCAGCGTTGAGGTGCAGTTCACAGATACGCAGTATTTT
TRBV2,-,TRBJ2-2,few,CASSAYRNTGELFF,TGTGCCAGCAGTGCGTACAGGAACACCGGGGAGCTGTTTTTT
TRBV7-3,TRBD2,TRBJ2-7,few,CASSSNGGSSYEQYF,TGTGCCAGCAGCTCCAACGGCGGGAGCTCCTACGAGCAGTACTTC
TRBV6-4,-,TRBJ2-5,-,CASSRVGETQYF,TGTGCCAGCAGCAGGGTGGGAGAGACCCAGTACTTC
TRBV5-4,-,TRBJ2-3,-,CASSPRLVTDTQYF,TGTGCCAGCAGCCCCAGACTAGTCACAGATACGCAGTATTTT
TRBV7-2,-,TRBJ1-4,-,CASRKQGSINEKLFF,TGTGCCAGCAGGAAACAGGGATCCATTAATGAAAAACTGTTTTTT
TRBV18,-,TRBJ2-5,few,CASSQTAQETQYF,TGTGCCAGCTCACAGACAGCTCAAGAGACCCAGTACTTC
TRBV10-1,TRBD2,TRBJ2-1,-,CASSASGNSRNEQFF,TGCGCCAGCAGTGCTAGCGGGAACAGTAGGAATGAGCAGTTCTTC
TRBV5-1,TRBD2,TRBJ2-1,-,CASSLGSGRRNEQFF,TGCGCCAGCAGCTTGGGTAGCGGGAGGCGGAATGAGCAGTTCTTC
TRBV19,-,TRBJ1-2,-,CASSTHRNYGYTF,TGTGCCAGTAGTACCCACAGGAACTATGGCTACACCTTC